This T cell receptor beta chain stems from a study of T cell repertoires and Cas9 in healthy adults (dated by TCRdb to the late 2010s). About the investigation overall: Multi-effector potency, cytotoxicity and lineage determination within the CD4 and CD8 compartments were characterized for SpCas9-reactive T cells. Preexisting T cell immunity against the Streptococcus pyogenes Cas9 nuclease (SpCas9) used in CRISPR gene editing was examined in the study.

The receptor library was made with the immunoSEQ multiplex PCR assay. Sourced from immuneACCESS, this table was stored by TCRdb with only in-frame sequences that have V and J called. A share of the clones is absent; for the studies checked, an unresolved V gene accounts for under half, and the remainder has no known explanation. A total of 20,000 to 25,000 clones appear in this sample, about 89% of them only once. The ten largest make up around 1.5% of the sample. About this clone itself: No cognate antigen has been identified for it. Base qualities are not recorded, but no much larger clone differs from it by a single base.

Healthy humans were used as donors in the study. Here is what the overall study found, with its caveats: Proliferation and function of SpCas9-reactive effector T cells were reported to be mitigated in vitro by SpCas9-reactive regulatory T cells.

From its cysteine to its phenylalanine, the CDR3 spans 14 amino acids. The CDR3 DNA has 42 bases and is translated from base 1. Sequences MGHRA (CDR1) and YSYEKL (CDR2) are obtained from the germline V gene. The trim is 2 bases for V and 9 bases for J, with a gap of 16 bases between the germline ends. The receptor was isolated from a human donor in good health. The rearranged chain carries TRBV4-1 and TRBJ1-1, with TRBD1 perhaps the D gene, on 5 matching bases. The material sequenced was CD4+ effector T cells (CD127+, CD25-, CD137-, CD154-) from PBMCs; culture status not recorded. The CDR3 region reads CASSQNTEGYKAFF. In nucleotide form, the sequence is TGCGCCAGCAGCCAAAATACGGAGGGGTACAAAGCTTTCTTT.